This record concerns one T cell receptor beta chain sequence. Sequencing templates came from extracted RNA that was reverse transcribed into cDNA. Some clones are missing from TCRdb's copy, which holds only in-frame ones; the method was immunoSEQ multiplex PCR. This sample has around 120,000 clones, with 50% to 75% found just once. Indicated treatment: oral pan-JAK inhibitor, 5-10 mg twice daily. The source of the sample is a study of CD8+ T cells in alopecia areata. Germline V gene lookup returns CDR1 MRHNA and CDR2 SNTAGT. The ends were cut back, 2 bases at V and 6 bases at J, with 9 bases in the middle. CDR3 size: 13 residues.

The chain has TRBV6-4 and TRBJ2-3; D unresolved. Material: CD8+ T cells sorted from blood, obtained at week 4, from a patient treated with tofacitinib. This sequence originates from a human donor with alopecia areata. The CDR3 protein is CASSDDPKDTQYF. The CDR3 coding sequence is TGTGCCAGCAGTGACGACCCGAAGGATACGCAGTATTTT.